Presented here are 26 T cell receptor beta chains from one specimen sequenced in a study of blood T cell repertoires in COVID-19. Some clones are missing from TCRdb's copy, which holds only in-frame ones; the method was immunoSEQ multiplex PCR. The repertoire consists of about 200,000 clones, with 65% to 90% occurring once and the leading ten covering about 4.1%. Sequenced: peripheral blood. Every receptor here comes from a man between 50 and 59 years old with acute or convalescent COVID-19.

V usage is TRBV7-8 and J usage is TRBJ1-1; tentative D call: TRBD1 (5 bases). In germline, CDR1 is SGHVS, CDR2 FQNEAQ. V lost 4 bases and J lost 2, with 17 bases in between. This CDR3 has 16 residues. CDR3 residues: CASSSQGRPGNTEAFF. The CDR3 coding sequence is TGTGCCAGCAGCTCCCAGGGCCGTCCTGGAAACACTGAAGCTTTCTTT.

The V and J genes are TRBV5-1 and TRBJ1-2; a possible D gene is TRBD1 (5 bases). This CDR3 spans 13 amino acids. Germline loops: CDR1 SGHRS, CDR2 YFSETQ. Trimming removed 1 base from V and 4 bases from J, with 8 bases in between. The CDR3 loop is CASSLSQAYGYTF. CDR3 coding DNA: TGCGCCAGCAGCTTGTCACAGGCCTATGGCTACACCTTC.

The V and J genes are TRBV19 and TRBJ2-2; TRBD2 agrees at 10 bases. J was trimmed by 6 bases and V by 4 bases; bases with no gene match: 8. CDR1 is LNHDA and CDR2 is SQIVND in the germline V gene (reference sequence). This CDR3 contains 16 residues. CDR3 sequence: CASSTMASGGPGELFF. CDR3 nucleotide sequence: TGTGCCAGTAGTACAATGGCTAGCGGGGGCCCCGGGGAGCTGTTTTTT.

The V and J genes are TRBV9 and TRBJ2-1; possibly TRBD2 for D (6 bases). Germline assignment: CDR1 SGDLS and CDR2 YYNGEE. V lost 4 bases and J lost 5, with 16 bases in between. The CDR3 length is 15 residues. For the CDR3, the DNA is TGTGCCAGCAGCATCCGGACTAATACTAACAATGAGCAGTTCTTC. Its translation is CASSIRTNTNNEQFF.

The rearrangement links TRBV30 to TRBJ2-3, with 9 bases aligning to TRBD1. The J segment lost 4 bases and the V segment lost 1 base, leaving 3 bases of the junction unmatched. Germline CDR1 and CDR2: GTSNPN and SVGIG (reference sequence). This CDR3 has 14 residues. The CDR3 here is CAWSAGQGADTQYF. Here the CDR3 DNA reads TGTGCCTGGAGTGCGGGACAGGGCGCAGATACGCAGTATTTT.

Concerning this clone: Other DNA sequences in this specimen translate into the identical CDR3. The chain couples TRBV6-5 to TRBJ1-1; D is possibly TRBD1 (6 bases). V lost 1 base to trimming and J lost 1 base, with 7 bases between them. Germline CDR1 MNHEY, CDR2 SVGAGI. The CDR3 is 14 residues long. The CDR3 region is CASSYLQGNTEAFF. In nucleotides, the CDR3 is TGTGCCAGCAGTTACTTACAGGGGAACACTGAAGCTTTCTTT.

This chain uses TRBV10-2 with TRBJ1-5; 7 nucleotides match TRBD1. This CDR3 is built from 14 residues. Germline V gene data show CDR1 as WSHSY and CDR2 as SAAADI. Trimming took 8 bases from V and 8 from J; bases not matched to a gene: 12. CDR3 protein: CASFRGTPREPQHF. DNA for the CDR3: TGCGCCAGCTTCAGGGGGACACCCAGGGAGCCCCAGCATTTT.

The V and J genes are TRBV25-1 and TRBJ2-3; 8 bases line up with TRBD2. Losses at the gene ends were 6 bases for V and 2 bases for J; bases not matched to a gene: 10. The CDR3 spans 16 residues. Germline CDR1 is MGHDK and CDR2 is SYGVNS. This chain's CDR3 is CASSDRLAGPTDTQYF. In nucleotides, the CDR3 is TGTGCCAGCAGCGATCGTCTAGCGGGCCCCACAGATACGCAGTATTTT.

CDR3: CASSEEGTAGNTIYF. In DNA form, the CDR3 reads TGTGCCAGCAGTGAGGAGGGCACCGCTGGAAACACCATATATTTT. J is TRBJ1-3 and V is TRBV2; D call uncertain. V was pared by 3 bases and J by 2 bases, with 11 bases between. This CDR3 has 15 residues. Germline V lookup: CDR1 SNHLY, CDR2 FYNNEI.

This sequence joins TRBV5-6 and TRBJ2-7; TRBD1 aligns across 7 bases. With 3 bases clipped from V and 2 bases from J, the junction kept 8 bases outside the gene matches. The CDR3 has 15 residues. Germline loops: CDR1 SGHDT, CDR2 YYEEEE. CDR3 coding DNA: TGTGCCAGCAGCTCTTACAGGGGAAGGACCTACGAGCAGTACTTC. It translates to CASSSYRGRTYEQYF.

The rearrangement uses TRBV7-3 and TRBJ1-1, with TRBD1 matching 8 bases. This CDR3 has 18 residues. Germline assignment: CDR1 SGHTA and CDR2 FQGTGA. V lost 5 bases and J lost 0; bases outside the gene matches: 14. The CDR3 DNA is TGTGCCAGCAGCCCCCGGGCAGGGGGCGGATTGATGAACACTGAAGCTTTCTTT. Protein: CASSPRAGGGLMNTEAFF.

This clone has a handful of counts. The rearrangement links TRBV6-5 to TRBJ1-5; unclear D gene. The CDR3 totals 15 residues. CDR1 is MNHEY and CDR2 is SVGAGI in the germline V gene. With 2 bases removed from V and 0 bases from J, the gap between germline ends came to 8 bases. The CDR3 sequence: CASSYDGSSNQPQHF. CDR3 nucleotide sequence: TGTGCCAGCAGTTACGACGGGTCTAGCAATCAGCCCCAGCATTTT.

The V gene is TRBV25-1, the J gene TRBJ1-6, with a weak D call TRBD1 (5 bases). From germline, CDR1 is MGHDK and CDR2 SYGVNS. The CDR3 has 18 amino acids. Trimming removed 3 bases at V and 0 bases at J, with 15 bases between. In DNA, the CDR3 is TGTGCCAGCAGTGATCAGGGCCGCAGGAGCTCCTATAATTCACCCCTCCACTTT. Its translation is CASSDQGRRSSYNSPLHF. Full variable domain (rest looked up from reference TRBV25-1 and TRBJ1-6): EADIYQTPRYLVIGTGKKITLECSQTMGHDKMYWYQQDPGMELHLIHYSYGVNSTEKGDLSSESTVSRIRTEHFPLTLESARPSHTSQYLCASSDQGRRSSYNSPLHFGNGTRLTVT.

The chain is built from TRBV5-1 and TRBJ2-2; the match to TRBD1 covers 9 bases. This CDR3 is built from 20 residues. With V trimmed by 1 base and J by 3 bases, 16 bases remained unmatched. Per germline, CDR1 SGHRS and CDR2 YFSETQ. The CDR3 nucleotides are TGCGCCAGCAGCTTGAGCTCGTTTGTCAGGGACAGGGACGACACCGGGGAGCTGTTTTTT. It codes for CASSLSSFVRDRDDTGELFF.

The chain recombines TRBV6-6 with TRBJ2-5; 10 bases align to TRBD2. The CDR3 has 14 residues. The junction had 2 bases not matched to a gene; V was cut back by 5 bases and J by 2 bases. Germline V gene sequence: CDR1 MNHNY, CDR2 SVGAGI (reference sequence). The DNA for the CDR3 is TGTGCCAGCAGTCCAGCGGGGGGGCAAGAGACCCAGTACTTC. This translates into CASSPAGGQETQYF.

The rearrangement links TRBV6-5 to TRBJ1-1, with D hard to call. Germline CDR1 reads MNHEY; CDR2 reads SVGAGI. The V gene lost 6 bases and the J gene lost 8 bases, with 19 bases spanning the gap. This CDR3 contains 14 residues. The CDR3 loop reads CASRNSRGLGEAFF. In DNA, the CDR3 is TGTGCCAGCAGAAACTCCAGAGGATTAGGAGAAGCTTTCTTT.

The chain employs TRBV5-1 and TRBJ1-4; D perhaps matches TRBD1 (5 bases). The CDR3 covers 15 residues. Germline CDR1 SGHRS, CDR2 YFSETQ. V lost 0 bases and J lost 0, with 6 bases in between. The DNA of the CDR3 is TGCGCCAGCAGCTTGGGACAGTCAACTAATGAAAAACTGTTTTTT. This codes for CASSLGQSTNEKLFF.

The chain uses TRBV19 and TRBJ1-4, with 8 bases matching TRBD1. Germline CDR1 reads LNHDA; CDR2 reads SQIVND (reference sequence). Trimming removed 10 bases from V and 2 bases from J; junction bases left unmatched: 6. CDR3 length: 14 amino acids. Here the CDR3 DNA reads TGTGCCACCAGGGACAGGTGGACTAATGAAAAACTGTTTTTT. Translation gives CATRDRWTNEKLFF.

The rearrangement uses TRBV27 and TRBJ1-2; tentative D call: TRBD1 (5 bases). The CDR3 is made up of 15 amino acids. Germline V gene data show CDR1 as MNHEY and CDR2 as SMNVEV (reference sequence). Trimming took off 6 bases at V and 0 bases at J, with 14 bases between the two ends. CDR3 loop: CASSPDTGANYGYTF. The DNA for the CDR3 is TGTGCCAGCAGCCCAGACACGGGGGCTAACTATGGCTACACCTTC.

This clone showed up just a few times. In DNA form, the CDR3 reads TGTGCCAGCAGCTCCCATTCTAATTCACCCCTCCACTTT. This encodes CASSSHSNSPLHF. This chain connects TRBV7-2 to TRBJ1-6; no clear D gene. The CDR3 is made up of 13 amino acids. The germline CDR1 and CDR2 sequences are SGHTA and FQGNSA. V dropped 4 bases and J dropped 6 bases, with 7 bases sitting between them.

This chain joins TRBV18 and TRBJ2-7; 8 nucleotides agree with TRBD1. Germline trimming cut 3 bases from V and 4 bases from J; bases unmatched to any gene: 5. This CDR3 has 14 residues. Germline-derived CDR1 and CDR2 are KGHSH and LQKENI. The CDR3 bases are TGTGCCAGCTCACCGGGACAGGCGGAGTACGAGCAGTACTTC. Its translation is CASSPGQAEYEQYF.

The chain recombines TRBV6-1 with TRBJ2-5; 10 nucleotides agree with TRBD2. Per germline, CDR1 MNHNS and CDR2 SASEGT. The V and J ends lost 3 bases and 3 bases, in that order; junction bases with no gene match: 4. The CDR3 consists of 15 residues. The CDR3 loop reads CASSERTSGKETQYF. In DNA form, the CDR3 reads TGTGCCAGCAGTGAGCGGACTAGCGGAAAAGAGACCCAGTACTTC.

The rearrangement links TRBV9 to TRBJ1-5; D not certain. Trimming pared 0 bases from V and 2 bases from J, leaving 6 bases between. CDR1 is SGDLS and CDR2 is YYNGEE in the germline V gene. The CDR3 consists of 14 residues. The CDR3 loop is CASSVGYGNQPQHF. For the CDR3, the DNA is TGTGCCAGCAGCGTAGGCTACGGCAATCAGCCCCAGCATTTT.

For this clone: Other nucleotide sequences in the sample specify the same CDR3. The CDR3 region has the DNA TGCGCCAGCAGCTTGGGGGAGAATCAGCCCCAGCATTTT. Translation gives CASSLGENQPQHF. The chain has TRBV5-1 and TRBJ1-5; no definite D call. CDR1 is SGHRS, CDR2 YFSETQ, per germline. Trimming removed 0 bases at V and 4 bases at J, with 5 bases between. The CDR3 sequence is 13 residues long.

The chain is built from TRBV6-6 and TRBJ1-4; 8 nucleotides line up with TRBD1. Per the germline V gene, CDR1 is MNHNY and CDR2 is SVGAGI (reference sequence). V lost 6 bases and J lost 4; bases outside the gene matches: 4. The CDR3 length is 14 residues. CDR3 residues: CASRDRDLNEKLFF. The CDR3 coding sequence is TGTGCCAGCAGGGACAGGGACCTTAATGAAAAACTGTTTTTT.

Comment on this clone: This sample includes further DNA sequences coding for the same CDR3. V and J are TRBV6-5 and TRBJ2-7; TRBD1 aligns across 9 bases. The J segment lost 4 bases and the V segment lost 5 bases, leaving 6 bases of the junction unmatched. Germline-derived CDR1 and CDR2 are MNHEY and SVGAGI. This CDR3 spans 14 amino acids. The CDR3 region is CASSPRDRVYEQYF. The CDR3 DNA is TGTGCCAGCAGTCCTCGGGACAGGGTATACGAGCAGTACTTC.